The 21 T cell receptor beta chains reported below all come from one sample, sequenced in a study of a mutant IDH1 vaccine in newly diagnosed glioma. Sequencing used immunoSEQ multiplex PCR; TCRdb keeps in-frame clones, though not all of them. This table holds approximately 60,000 clones, around four fifths found once. Time point in this sample: week 47, end of study. Doses comprised 300 ug of mutant IDH1 20-mer peptide each, plus topical imiquimod. These TCRs' antigens remain unknown. The sequencing used PBMCs, collected from a glioma patient whose treatment included an IDH1 peptide vaccine. The receptor set was obtained from a man aged 30-40 years with glioma.

This chain connects TRBV6-5 to TRBJ2-5, with 7 bases fitting TRBD1. After removal of 7 bases from V and 5 bases from J, the junction contained 10 bases not matched to a gene. Germline CDR1 is MNHEY and CDR2 is SVGAGI. CDR3 length: 14 amino acids. The CDR3 coding sequence is TGTGCCAGCAACAGGGGCCGAAGTAGGGAGACCCAGTACTTC. This translates into CASNRGRSRETQYF.

The chain carries TRBV30 and TRBJ1-2; 9 bases match TRBD1. Germline-derived CDR1 and CDR2 are GTSNPN and SVGIG (reference sequence). V lost 5 bases and J lost 8; bases outside the gene matches: 9. The CDR3 runs 13 residues. The CDR3 loop is CAWGDRGWSGYTF. The CDR3 DNA reads TGTGCCTGGGGAGACAGGGGGTGGTCCGGCTACACCTTC. Based on the CDR3 plus reference TRBV30 and TRBJ1-2, the full variable domain is SQTIHQWPATLVQPVGSPLSLECTVEGTSNPNLYWYRQAAGRGLQLLFYSVGIGQISSEVPQNLSASRPQDRQFILSSKKLLLSDSGFYLCAWGDRGWSGYTFGSGTRLTVV.

The J gene is TRBJ1-3, the V gene TRBV4-1, with TRBD1 identical over 10 bases. This CDR3 has 18 amino acids. The germline V gene encodes CDR1 MGHRA and CDR2 YSYEKL. V was pared by 5 bases and J by 3 bases, with 13 bases of the junction left unmatched. CDR3 protein: CASSWTGGASKYGNTIYF. DNA for the CDR3: TGCGCCAGCAGCTGGACAGGGGGTGCTAGTAAATATGGAAACACCATATATTTT.

V and J are TRBV19 and TRBJ1-4, with D possibly being TRBD1 (6 bases). In germline, CDR1 is LNHDA, CDR2 SQIVND (reference sequence). The V end lost 3 bases, the J end lost 3 bases, and 8 bases lay between the germline ends. CDR3 length: 14 residues. DNA of the CDR3: TGTGCCAGTAGTATGACAGGATCTAATGAAAAACTGTTTTTT. The encoded protein is CASSMTGSNEKLFF.

This rearrangement joins TRBV6-1 to TRBJ2-1; D gene ambiguous. This CDR3 spans 18 amino acids. CDR1 is MNHNS, CDR2 SASEGT, per germline. V lost 2 bases to trimming and J lost 0 bases, with 17 bases between them. CDR3 coding DNA: TGTGCCAGCAGTGAACCCGGATACGCCGGTAGCTCCTACAATGAGCAGTTCTTC. This codes for CASSEPGYAGSSYNEQFF.

The chain recombines TRBV25-1 with TRBJ1-2; a weak D match, TRBD1 (5 bases). Germline V lookup: CDR1 MGHDK, CDR2 SYGVNS. Trimming took 1 base from V and 4 from J, leaving 10 bases between them. The CDR3 runs to 14 residues. CDR3 DNA sequence: TGTGCCAGCAGTGAATCAGGGAGGACCTATGGCTACACCTTC. It yields the protein CASSESGRTYGYTF.

The V call is TRBV19, the J call TRBJ2-7, with a weak D call TRBD2 (5 bases). Trimming took 6 bases from V and 3 from J, leaving 6 bases between them. CDR3 length: 11 residues. The germline gives CDR1 LNHDA, CDR2 SQIVND (reference sequence). CDR3 protein: CASSGDYEQYF. CDR3 bases: TGTGCCAGTAGCGGGGACTACGAGCAGTACTTC.

J is TRBJ2-4 and V is TRBV14, with a possible D match to TRBD1 (5 bases). Germline CDR1 SGHDN, CDR2 FVKESK. The CDR3 is made up of 13 amino acids. Trimming shortened V by 4 bases and J by 9 bases, and 13 bases separated the two germline ends. The DNA for the CDR3 is TGTGCCAGCAGCCCACAGGCCCAAGGCATTCAGTACTTC. It is translated as CASSPQAQGIQYF.

This chain joins TRBV11-2 and TRBJ2-7; TRBD2 aligns across 11 bases. Trimming removed 5 bases from V and 2 bases from J; junction bases left unmatched: 11. CDR1 and CDR2 (germline): SGHAT, FQNNGV. The CDR3 is 17 amino acids. The CDR3 DNA reads as TGTGCCAGCAGCATAGGCCTAGCGGGGGGCCCAGCCTACGAGCAGTACTTC. This codes for CASSIGLAGGPAYEQYF.

The chain uses TRBV6-1 and TRBJ2-6; maybe TRBD1 (6 bases). The CDR3 is made up of 15 amino acids. Trimming pared 6 bases from V and 0 bases from J, leaving 9 bases between. Per germline, CDR1 MNHNS and CDR2 SASEGT. The CDR3 loop is CASRDSNSGANVLTF. The CDR3 region has the DNA TGTGCCAGCAGGGACAGTAACTCTGGGGCCAACGTCCTGACTTTC.

V is TRBV5-1 and J is TRBJ2-7; perhaps D is TRBD1 or TRBD2 (5 bases each). The V and J ends lost 2 bases and 2 bases respectively, with 26 bases between them. The CDR3 sequence is 19 residues long. Germline V gene lookup returns CDR1 SGHRS and CDR2 YFSETQ. CDR3 loop: CASSFYSTGSGAFPYEQYF. Here the CDR3 DNA reads TGCGCCAGCAGCTTCTACTCAACCGGATCCGGGGCCTTTCCCTACGAGCAGTACTTC.

The gene calls are TRBV19 and TRBJ1-3; the match to TRBD1 covers 10 bases. CDR3 length: 17 residues. J gave up 3 bases and V 5 bases, and 10 bases lay outside the gene matches. The germline gives CDR1 LNHDA, CDR2 SQIVND (reference sequence). In nucleotides, the CDR3 is TGTGCCAGTAGTTCGACAGGGGGCAAACTACTTGGAAACACCATATATTTT. This sequence encodes CASSSTGGKLLGNTIYF.

J is TRBJ2-5 and V is TRBV6-1; 7 positions agree with TRBD2. Per germline, CDR1 MNHNS and CDR2 SASEGT. The CDR3 runs 14 residues. V dropped 10 bases and J dropped 5; count of bases not matched to a gene: 13. The CDR3 coding sequence is TGTGCCACCGGGAGGAAGGGAGGTTCGGAGACCCAGTACTTC. Its protein product is CATGRKGGSETQYF.

The V call is TRBV7-8, the J call TRBJ2-2; D is unclear. The CDR3 consists of 16 residues. Germline lookup yields CDR1 SGHVS and CDR2 FQNEAQ. V was trimmed by 1 base and J by 7 bases, leaving 16 bases between them. CDR3 DNA sequence: TGTGCCAGCAGCTTAGTTCCGGGCCCGACGAACGGGGAGCTGTTTTTT. Its protein product is CASSLVPGPTNGELFF.

The V gene is TRBV18, the J gene TRBJ2-5, with D possibly matching TRBD2 (5 bases). Germline-derived CDR1 and CDR2 are KGHSH and LQKENI. CDR3 length: 17 residues. Trimming removed 0 bases at V and 2 bases at J, with 16 bases between. For the CDR3, the DNA is TGTGCCAGCTCACCACCGCTAGTGGCGGGTCCTCAAGAGACCCAGTACTTC. It encodes CASSPPLVAGPQETQYF.

CDR3 amino acids: CASSPGREGELFF. For the CDR3, the DNA is TGTGCCAGCAGCCCCGGAAGGGAGGGGGAGCTGTTTTTT. The rearrangement joins TRBV7-7 to TRBJ2-2, with D perhaps TRBD2 (5 bases). V was shortened by 5 bases and J by 8 bases, with 12 bases between the two germline ends. The CDR3 contains 13 residues. From germline, CDR1 is SSHAT and CDR2 FNYEAQ (reference sequence).

The V gene is TRBV27, the J gene TRBJ2-7; D unresolved. The V end was cut by 6 bases, the J end by 2 bases, with 14 bases between. There are 14 residues in the CDR3. In germline, CDR1 is MNHEY, CDR2 SMNVEV (reference sequence). The chain's CDR3 is CASSPGSNTYEQYF. The CDR3 DNA reads TGTGCCAGCAGCCCCGGCAGTAATACCTACGAGCAGTACTTC.

The chain has TRBV7-6 and TRBJ2-1, with D perhaps TRBD2 (6 bases). Germline V gene sequence: CDR1 SGHVS, CDR2 FNYEAQ. This CDR3 contains 15 residues. The V and J ends lost 1 base and 9 bases respectively, with 16 bases between them. This CDR3 is CASSLEAGWGSEQFF. The CDR3 DNA reads as TGTGCCAGCAGCTTAGAGGCGGGGTGGGGGAGTGAGCAGTTCTTC.

The chain couples TRBV18 to TRBJ1-2; D remains ambiguous. Trimming cost V 2 bases and J 6 bases, with 10 bases left between them. The CDR3 runs to 13 residues. Germline CDR1 KGHSH, CDR2 LQKENI. CDR3 residues: CASSPIGVDGYTF. CDR3 DNA sequence: TGTGCCAGCTCACCAATCGGGGTTGATGGCTACACCTTC.

The genes are TRBV27 and TRBJ2-3; possibly TRBD1 for D (6 bases). Trimming took 3 bases from V and 11 from J, leaving 15 bases between them. The CDR3 totals 13 residues. Germline assignment: CDR1 MNHEY and CDR2 SMNVEV (reference sequence). The CDR3 DNA is TGTGCCAGCAGTTTTACACAGGGTGGGAGGCAGTATTTT. Residues: CASSFTQGGRQYF.

J is TRBJ2-7 and V is TRBV5-1, with D tentatively TRBD2 (5 bases). V lost 0 bases and J 3 bases, leaving 7 bases between the germline ends. CDR1 is SGHRS and CDR2 is YFSETQ in the germline V gene. CDR3 length: 13 amino acids. For the CDR3, the DNA is TGCGCCAGCAGCTTGGCTCGGGGCTACGAGCAGTACTTC. Amino acids: CASSLARGYEQYF.